This T cell receptor beta chain comes out of a study of spatial heterogeneity in lung cancer. Turning to the study itself: Among detected sequences, beta-chain ones consistently exceeded alpha-chain ones in number.

Specified time point: sample taken at primary tumor resection. Without sorting, whole RNA was sequenced from tumor, nontumor lung or frozen PBMC. The donor population consisted of 72 patients with untreated, early-stage non-small cell lung cancer. Many counts were recorded for this clonotype. This CDR3 has 12 residues. CDR1 and CDR2 from the germline V gene are SGHRS and YFSETQ. Trimming pared 0 bases from V and 8 bases from J, leaving 8 bases between. One entry per CDR3 protein, called by TCRdb with MiXCR from the 5' RACE reads. The table shows approximately 3,200 distinct CDR3 sequences, with approximately 17% occurring only once.

The rearrangement uses TRBV5-1 and TRBJ1-2; no clear D gene. Sequences were derived from PBMCs, sampled at surgery. The receptor was derived from a female donor with early-stage non-small cell lung cancer. The CDR3 sequence: CASSLDVRGYTF. For the CDR3, the DNA is TGCGCCAGCAGCTTGGATGTTCGCGGCTACACCTTC. Filled out from reference TRBV5-1 and TRBJ1-2, the complete variable domain reads KAGVTQTPRYLIKTRGQQVTLSCSPISGHRSVSWYQQTPGQGLQFLFEYFSETQRNKGNFPGRFSGRQFSNSRSEMNVSTLELGDSALYLCASSLDVRGYTFGSGTRLTVV.